Below are 17 T cell receptor beta chains sequenced from a single sample in a study of response to subunit inactivated influenza vaccine. TCRdb fed the RT-PCR reads into MiXCR, producing one record per CDR3 protein. The repertoire has 400,000 to 650,000 distinct CDR3 sequences, roughly 7.9% of them found once; the top ten carry 13%. The sample here was PBMCs from blood, taken around 25 months after vaccination. The receptor source for this set is a man aged 45 to 75 who received an inactivated influenza vaccine.

This clonotype came up a few times. The chain is built from TRBV29-1 and TRBJ2-1; TRBD2 might be the D (5 bases). The CDR3 consists of 11 residues. Per the germline V gene, CDR1 is SQVTM and CDR2 is ANQGSEA. As DNA, the CDR3 is TGCAGGGTCCGAGAGGGAAATGAGCAGTTCTTC. This translates into CRVREGNEQFF.

The chain carries TRBV4-3 and TRBJ1-1; D not resolved. Germline CDR1 is LGHNA and CDR2 is YSLEER. The V end lost 3 bases, the J end lost 7 bases, and 12 bases lay between the germline ends. CDR3 length: 13 amino acids. In nucleotides, the CDR3 is TGCGCCAGCAGCCAGGTATTGGGCCTTGAAGCTTTCTTT. Its translation: CASSQVLGLEAFF.

The CDR3, as DNA: TGTGCCAGCAGCTCCAGGACTAGCTCCTCCTACAATGAGCAGTTCTTC. It specifies CASSSRTSSSYNEQFF. The V call is TRBV7-6, the J call TRBJ2-1, with TRBD2 matching 8 bases. V shed 4 bases, J shed 0 bases, and the junction held 5 bases outside the gene matches. This CDR3 region has 16 residues. Germline loops: CDR1 SGHVS, CDR2 FNYEAQ.

This clonotype was seen at least ten times. This chain connects TRBV20-1 to TRBJ2-1; 9 bases agree with TRBD2. The CDR3 has 15 amino acids. Germline CDR1 is DFQATT and CDR2 is SNEGSKA (reference sequence). The trim removed 6 bases at V and 3 bases at J, leaving 9 bases unmatched. The CDR3 coding sequence is TGCAGTGCCCCCCTAGCGGGACGAAGCTACAATGAGCAGTTCTTC. Its translation is CSAPLAGRSYNEQFF.

The V gene is TRBV28, the J gene TRBJ1-2; the D is unclear. V dropped 5 bases and J dropped 8 bases, with 12 bases sitting between them. The CDR3 length is 12 residues. Looked up from germline, CDR1 is MDHEN and CDR2 is SYDVKM. The CDR3 DNA reads TGTGCCAGCAGTCGGGAGGGTATGGGCTACACCTTC. This sequence encodes CASSREGMGYTF.

This rearrangement joins TRBV5-1 to TRBJ2-2; 10 nucleotides line up with TRBD1. Trimming removed 4 bases from V and 6 bases from J; junction bases left unmatched: 9. There are 16 residues in the CDR3. The germline V gene encodes CDR1 SGHRS and CDR2 YFSETQ. CDR3 nucleotide sequence: TGCGCCAGCAGCCCCTTGGACAGGGGGTCTGCCGGGGAGCTGTTTTTT. Translating gives CASSPLDRGSAGELFF. Complete variable domain (other parts from reference TRBV5-1 and TRBJ2-2): KAGVTQTPRYLIKTRGQQVTLSCSPISGHRSVSWYQQTPGQGLQFLFEYFSETQRNKGNFPGRFSGRQFSNSRSEMNVSTLELGDSALYLCASSPLDRGSAGELFFGEGSRLTVL.

This clonotype was recorded a few times. This rearrangement joins TRBV5-1 to TRBJ2-5; D gene ambiguous. Trimming left V 3 bases short and J 3 bases short, with 6 bases between. In germline, CDR1 is SGHRS, CDR2 YFSETQ. CDR3 length equals 12 residues. The CDR3 coding sequence is TGCGCCAGCAGCTCTCAGGAAGAGACCCAGTACTTC. It specifies CASSSQEETQYF.

At least ten counts were recorded for this clonotype. This sequence joins TRBV5-1 and TRBJ1-2; TRBD1 is a possible D gene (6 bases). The CDR3 runs 14 residues. The germline V gene has CDR1 SGHRS and CDR2 YFSETQ. V gave up 1 base and J gave up 4 bases, with 11 bases separating them. CDR3 region: CASSLQGQSYGYTF. DNA for the CDR3: TGCGCCAGCAGCTTGCAGGGGCAATCCTATGGCTACACCTTC.

V is TRBV7-2 and J is TRBJ2-3, with a tentative D call TRBD2 (5 bases). CDR1 is SGHTA, CDR2 FQGNSA, per germline. There are 16 residues in the CDR3. V was cut by 5 bases and J by 2 bases, with 17 bases left in between. CDR3 sequence: CASSDKRESPTDTQYF. CDR3 in DNA: TGTGCCAGCAGCGACAAGAGGGAGTCACCCACAGATACGCAGTATTTT.

The chain combines TRBV20-1 with TRBJ2-1; D ambiguous. V gave up 0 bases and J gave up 8 bases, with 17 bases separating them. Germline loops: CDR1 DFQATT, CDR2 SNEGSKA (reference sequence). The CDR3 has 15 residues. CDR3 DNA sequence: TGCAGTGCTAGAGATTCCCTAGTTGTTAGCTATGAGCAGTTCTTC. Protein sequence: CSARDSLVVSYEQFF.

This clonotype occurred a few times. The rearrangement links TRBV20-1 to TRBJ1-2; the D is unclear. V dropped 4 bases and J dropped 1 base, with 13 bases sitting between them. The CDR3 spans 14 residues. CDR1 is DFQATT, CDR2 SNEGSKA, per germline (reference sequence). CDR3 DNA: TGCAGTGCTACCCTTCCGGACCTTAACTATGGCTACACCTTC. It encodes CSATLPDLNYGYTF.

A few counts support this clonotype. This rearrangement joins TRBV4-3 to TRBJ2-1, with D uncertain. In germline, CDR1 is LGHNA, CDR2 YSLEER. The CDR3 runs to 15 residues. V was trimmed by 0 bases and J by 9 bases, leaving 15 bases between them. The CDR3 region is CASSQDPGSFGEQFF. DNA of the CDR3: TGCGCCAGCAGCCAAGATCCCGGCAGTTTTGGTGAGCAGTTCTTC.

J is TRBJ2-1 and V is TRBV4-2, with 8 bases aligning to TRBD2. J was trimmed by 7 bases and V by 0 bases; bases with no gene match: 14. Per germline, CDR1 LGHNA and CDR2 YNFKEQ. The CDR3 contains 18 residues. CDR3 bases: TGTGCCAGCAGCCAAGATTCATTTATGGATAGCGGGGTTAATGAGCAGTTCTTC. Translating gives CASSQDSFMDSGVNEQFF.

V and J are TRBV25-1 and TRBJ2-7; 10 bases are shared with TRBD1. Germline loops: CDR1 MGHDK, CDR2 SYGVNS. V gave up 9 bases and J gave up 7 bases; unmatched junction bases: 3. This CDR3 is 11 amino acids long. The CDR3 sequence: CASGQGGEQYF. The CDR3 DNA is TGTGCCAGTGGACAGGGGGGAGAGCAGTACTTC.

There are many counts of this clonotype. V and J are TRBV20-1 and TRBJ2-1; 14 positions match TRBD2. The germline CDR1 and CDR2 sequences are DFQATT and SNEGSKA (reference sequence). Trimming at V came to 3 bases and at J to 8 bases, leaving 3 bases not matched to a gene. This CDR3 comprises 14 residues. The DNA of the CDR3 is TGCAGTGCTAGGTCGACTAGCGGGGGGGATGAGCAGTTCTTC. Protein product: CSARSTSGGDEQFF.

The V call is TRBV20-1, the J call TRBJ2-7; 9 nucleotides match TRBD2. This CDR3 comprises 13 residues. The V segment lost 0 bases and the J segment 6 bases; nucleotides outside the gene matches: 3. From germline, CDR1 is DFQATT and CDR2 SNEGSKA (reference sequence). CDR3: CSARERGGLEQYF. The CDR3 bases are TGCAGTGCTAGAGAGCGGGGGGGCCTCGAGCAGTACTTC.

This clonotype was detected ten times or more. The chain uses TRBV5-5 and TRBJ1-2; tentative D call: TRBD1 (6 bases). Germline assignment: CDR1 SGHKS and CDR2 YYEKEE (reference sequence). Trimming shortened V by 3 bases and J by 3 bases, and 15 bases separated the two germline ends. This CDR3 comprises 15 residues. The CDR3 loop reads CASSSTDRTHYGYTF. The CDR3 DNA reads TGTGCCAGCAGCTCTACAGACAGGACCCACTATGGCTACACCTTC. Filled out from reference TRBV5-5 and TRBJ1-2, the complete variable domain reads DAGVTQSPTHLIKTRGQQVTLRCSPISGHKSVSWYQQVLGQGPQFIFQYYEKEERGRGNFPDRFSARQFPNYSSELNVNALLLGDSALYLCASSSTDRTHYGYTFGSGTRLTVV.